This TCR beta chain was recovered during a study of cytomegalovirus exposure and HLA in healthy donors. Overall study findings and caveats: The study put under 200 TCR beta chains on its list as cytomegalovirus-associated. There were some public TCRs occurring in many donors, but most TCR sequences were rare. That first-cohort TCR clusters tended to co-occur in the approximately 110 validation repertoires was found in a later analysis. A few of the chains that were CMV-associated were confirmed in vitro to be specific for CMV antigens.

The data were produced by immunoSEQ multiplex PCR, yet TCRdb's version contains in-frame clones alone and is incomplete. The sample has 120,000 or so clones; about 82% are singletons. Looked up from germline, CDR1 is LNHDA and CDR2 is SQIVND (reference sequence). The CDR3 has 13 amino acids. V was pared by 5 bases and J by 5 bases, with 9 bases between. The count of this clone is one. Its matching antigen is unknown. The receptor's source is a man between 18 and 29 years old in good health and CMV-seronegative. Sample: PBMCs. V and J are TRBV19 and TRBJ2-2; tentative D call: TRBD1 (6 bases). In nucleotides, the CDR3 is TGTGCCAGTAGTCCAAGGGGGACCGGGGAGCTGTTTTTT. It specifies CASSPRGTGELFF.